What follows is one T cell receptor beta chain and its context. Its specificity is not known. The germline gives CDR1 SNHLY, CDR2 FYNNEI. Trimming took 7 bases from V and 7 from J, leaving 16 bases between them. CDR3 length: 13 amino acids. This entry is derived from a study of vaccination and CD4 T cells after COVID-19. Study information: Control cultures received a CEFX pool, an HIV-1 Nef pool, or no peptide.

Findings and limits, study-wide: In convalescent patients, a median roughly 84% of post-vaccine SARS-CoV-2-reactive clones appeared only after vaccination.

Scientists ran DNA taken from cultured CD4+ T cells through the Oncomine TCR Beta short-read assay for sequencing. Genomic DNA was extracted from cultured CD4+ T cells. TCRdb reanalysed the PCR reads using MiXCR and keeps one entry per CDR3 protein. Seen here are some 9,200 distinct CDR3 sequences, 30% to 45% observed once, and the top ten hold 21%. As for treatment: roughly nine-day PBMC culture with coronavirus spike peptide pools or control peptides (ViraFEST assay). The unexposed donor's CD4+ T cells were collected before the COVID-19 pandemic (2011-2018). T cells were expanded with peptide pools, and expanded clonotypes were identified by TCR sequencing. Cultures of PBMCs, 1.5 million to 2 million per well, were set up with roughly 11 IU/ml IL-2 and about 9.7 ug/ml peptide pools.

Material for sequencing was CD4+ T cells from blood, cultured in vitro. The sequence was obtained from a human donor in good health. The genes are TRBV2 and TRBJ1-2; possible D gene TRBD1, 5 bases. The CDR3 reads CASTGERGGGYTF. The DNA for the CDR3 is TGTGCCAGCACGGGGGAGAGGGGAGGTGGCTACACCTTC.